Listed below are T cell receptor beta chains from one sample, sequenced in a study of T cell responses to AZD1222 COVID-19 vaccine. Profiling relied on immunoSEQ multiplex PCR, and the TCRdb table lists in-frame clones only, not all of them. The table records approximately 200,000 clones, approximately 94% of them present only once. The sample here was peripheral blood, taken on day 0 of AZD1222 vaccination. The receptors were sampled from an adult in good health. Each CDR3 is given with its conserved first and last residue. A D gene is named only where the DNA matches it firmly. Rows may omit the clone size; those that give it use once, few, many or a size class.

v_gene,d_gene,j_gene,abundance,CDR3aa,CDR3nt
TRBV28,-,TRBJ2-1,-,CASRKPALSSYNEQFF,TGTGCCAGCAGGAAACCAGCGTTGAGCTCCTACAATGAGCAGTTCTTC
TRBV27,TRBD1,TRBJ2-7,-,CASSLAGQGIRYEQYF,TGTGCCAGCAGTTTAGCGGGACAGGGAATCCGCTACGAGCAGTACTTC
TRBV6-1,TRBD1,TRBJ1-3,-,CASSEGTGVGIGSGNTIYF,TGTGCCAGCAGTGAAGGGACAGGGGTTGGTATCGGCTCTGGAAACACCATATATTTT
TRBV28,-,TRBJ1-2,-,CASSLGTYGYTF,TGTGCCAGCAGTTTGGGGACTTATGGCTACACCTTC
TRBV6-5,TRBD1,TRBJ1-4,-,CASRTGGEKLFF,TGTGCCAGCCGTACAGGGGGCGAAAAACTGTTTTTT
TRBV27,-,TRBJ1-1,-,CASRNSGGRTEAFF,TGTGCCAGCAGGAACTCTGGGGGAAGAACTGAAGCTTTCTTT
TRBV18,-,TRBJ1-3,-,CASSKQGPGNTIYF,TGTGCCAGCTCAAAACAGGGTCCTGGAAACACCATATATTTT
TRBV28,TRBD1,TRBJ1-1,-,CASSNRGRNTEAFF,TGTGCCAGCAGTAACAGGGGGAGGAACACTGAAGCTTTCTTT
TRBV19,-,TRBJ1-4,-,CASPEGVHEKLFF,TGTGCCAGTCCGGAGGGCGTTCATGAAAAACTGTTTTTT
TRBV11-2,-,TRBJ1-4,-,CASSRGTANKEKLFF,TGTGCCAGCAGCCGAGGAACGGCTAACAAGGAAAAACTGTTTTTT
TRBV7-9,TRBD2,TRBJ2-1,-,CASSLLAGGEYNEQFF,TGTGCCAGCAGCTTATTGGCGGGAGGCGAGTACAATGAGCAGTTCTTC
TRBV18,-,TRBJ1-4,-,CASSPREANEKLFF,TGTGCCAGCTCACCACGGGAGGCTAATGAAAAACTGTTTTTT
TRBV30,-,TRBJ1-2,-,CAWSVSRRTKIRYYGYTF,TGTGCCTGGAGTGTGTCAAGACGGACAAAGATTCGGTACTATGGCTACACCTTC
TRBV7-9,TRBD1,TRBJ2-7,-,CASSFTGGALGEQYF,TGTGCCAGCAGCTTTACAGGGGGCGCGCTCGGCGAGCAGTACTTC
TRBV7-8,TRBD2,TRBJ2-1,few,CASSFGLAGGDWGEQFF,TGTGCCAGCAGCTTCGGACTAGCGGGAGGGGACTGGGGTGAGCAGTTCTTC
TRBV5-1,TRBD2,TRBJ2-5,-,CASSFTGVRLAGGETQYF,TGCGCCAGCAGCTTCACAGGGGTTCGGCTAGCGGGAGGGGAGACCCAGTACTTC
TRBV9,TRBD2,TRBJ2-1,-,CASSVGLAGWNEQFF,TGTGCCAGCAGCGTAGGGTTAGCGGGATGGAATGAGCAGTTCTTC
TRBV5-6,-,TRBJ2-7,-,CASSINRVNNEQYF,TGTGCCAGCAGCATAAACAGGGTTAACAACGAGCAGTACTTC
TRBV19,TRBD2,TRBJ2-3,-,CASSIEAGAGRDTQYF,TGTGCCAGTAGTATAGAAGCAGGAGCGGGACGTGATACGCAGTATTTT
TRBV5-6,-,TRBJ2-3,once,CASSLPGRGADTQYF,TGTGCCAGCAGCTTGCCAGGCAGGGGCGCAGATACGCAGTATTTT
TRBV10-3,TRBD1,TRBJ1-2,-,CAIRNTPRTGSHGYTF,TGTGCCATCAGGAATACACCTAGGACAGGGTCGCATGGCTACACCTTC
TRBV2,-,TRBJ1-2,-,CASRRDGNYGYTF,TGTGCCAGCAGACGAGACGGAAACTATGGCTACACCTTC
TRBV4-1,-,TRBJ1-1,-,CASSQAGKNTEAFF,TGCGCCAGCAGCCAAGCCGGCAAGAACACTGAAGCTTTCTTT
TRBV7-8,-,TRBJ1-2,once,CASSSGNNYGYTF,TGTGCCAGCAGCTCCGGCAACAACTATGGCTACACCTTC
TRBV28,-,TRBJ2-7,-,CASSLAGNPYEQYF,TGTGCCAGCAGTTTAGCGGGGAATCCTTACGAGCAGTACTTC
TRBV10-3,-,TRBJ2-3,once,CATRTYTDTQYF,TGTGCCACGAGGACCTATACAGATACGCAGTATTTT
TRBV5-1,TRBD2,TRBJ2-7,-,CASSLTSGSYEQYF,TGCGCCAGCAGCCTAACTAGCGGCTCCTACGAGCAGTACTTC
TRBV4-1,-,TRBJ1-1,-,CASSQDGHAAFF,TGCGCCAGCAGCCAAGATGGCCACGCGGCTTTCTTT
TRBV6-5,TRBD1,TRBJ2-5,-,CASSPFGQGVETQYF,TGTGCCAGCAGTCCCTTCGGACAGGGTGTCGAGACCCAGTACTTC
TRBV4-2,TRBD1,TRBJ1-2,-,CASSQDDRANDGYTF,TGTGCCAGCAGCCAAGATGACAGGGCCAACGATGGCTACACCTTC
TRBV7-2,TRBD1,TRBJ1-5,-,CASSSGTGVSQPQHF,TGTGCCAGCAGCTCCGGGACAGGGGTTAGTCAGCCCCAGCATTTT
TRBV28,-,TRBJ1-5,-,CASSLRGVTQPQHF,TGTGCCAGCAGTTTAAGGGGGGTGACTCAGCCCCAGCATTTT
TRBV9,-,TRBJ2-7,-,CASSVGPGEGEQYF,TGTGCCAGCAGCGTAGGGCCAGGGGAGGGCGAGCAGTACTTC
TRBV30,-,TRBJ2-5,-,CAWTGSGQETQYF,TGTGCCTGGACCGGGAGCGGACAAGAGACCCAGTACTTC
TRBV28,TRBD1,TRBJ2-2,-,CASSFPRGQGSNTGELFF,TGTGCCAGCAGTTTCCCCCGAGGACAGGGGTCGAACACCGGGGAGCTGTTTTTT
TRBV19,-,TRBJ2-2,-,CASKTPNTGELFF,TGTGCCAGTAAGACCCCGAACACCGGGGAGCTGTTTTTT
TRBV4-1,-,TRBJ2-7,-,CASSQPGNPYEQYF,TGCGCCAGCAGCCAACCGGGGAATCCCTACGAGCAGTACTTC
TRBV5-4,-,TRBJ2-7,-,CASSFRGGYEQYF,TGTGCCAGCAGCTTCCGAGGGGGTTACGAGCAGTACTTC
TRBV14,TRBD1,TRBJ1-2,-,CASSLGTEGAYDGYTF,TGTGCCAGCAGCCTGGGAACAGAGGGGGCGTACGATGGCTACACCTTC
TRBV30,TRBD2,TRBJ2-1,-,CAWSPLAGDGDEQFF,TGTGCCTGGAGCCCACTAGCGGGAGATGGGGATGAGCAGTTCTTC
TRBV7-9,-,TRBJ2-7,-,CASSLAAGVSYEQYF,TGTGCCAGCAGCTTAGCGGCCGGTGTCTCCTACGAGCAGTACTTC
TRBV5-1,-,TRBJ1-6,-,CASSFESSYNSPLHF,TGCGCCAGCAGCTTTGAAAGCTCCTATAATTCACCCCTCCACTTT
TRBV4-2,-,TRBJ2-7,-,CASSQEEGIANEQYF,TGTGCCAGCAGCCAAGAAGAGGGAATAGCGAACGAGCAGTACTTC
TRBV28,-,TRBJ1-5,-,CASSLGGQSNQPQHF,TGTGCCAGCAGTTTGGGCGGACAGAGCAATCAGCCCCAGCATTTT
TRBV9,TRBD1,TRBJ2-7,-,CASSPGQGSWVRYF,TGTGCCAGCAGCCCCGGACAGGGGAGCTGGGTTCGGTACTTC
TRBV6-2/TRBV6-3,TRBD1,TRBJ1-5,-,CASSKPRTGVHQPQHF,TGTGCCAGCAGCAAACCCCGGACAGGGGTTCATCAGCCCCAGCATTTT
TRBV28,TRBD1,TRBJ1-3,-,CASSLLGTGVPSGNTIYF,TGTGCCAGCAGTTTATTGGGGACAGGGGTCCCCTCTGGAAACACCATATATTTT
TRBV3-1/TRBV3-2,TRBD1,TRBJ2-7,once,CASRLTGGAEQYF,TGTGCCAGCAGACTGACAGGGGGCGCCGAGCAGTACTTC
TRBV5-5,-,TRBJ2-5,-,CASSLAENRGETQYF,TGTGCCAGCAGCTTGGCAGAGAATCGGGGGGAGACCCAGTACTTC